The 3 T cell receptor beta chains in this list originate from one sample, sequenced in a study of technical replicates of blood from a few donors. TCRdb's copy holds only in-frame clones and misses some; the assay was immunoSEQ multiplex PCR. The sample lists roughly 80,000 clones; around 92% were seen once. The sample taken for sequencing was T cells isolated from PBMCs. The origin of the receptors is a human donor in good health.

V gene TRBV30 combines with J gene TRBJ2-5; D is perhaps TRBD2 (5 bases). Germline-derived CDR1 and CDR2 are GTSNPN and SVGIG (reference sequence). This CDR3 contains 14 residues. The V end was cut by 4 bases, the J end by 5 bases, with 17 bases between. The CDR3 nucleotides are TGTGCCTGGACACGAAATGCCGGAGGCGAGACCCAGTACTTC. Amino acids: CAWTRNAGGETQYF.

Notes on this clone: The limits of the CDR3 on the DNA are not certain, so only TCRdb's listed CDR3 is given. This chain joins TRBV4-1 and TRBJ2-1; TRBD1 is the table's D call and was not checked against the DNA. The CDR3 sequence runs 18 residues, both termini included. Per the germline V gene, CDR1 is MGHRA and CDR2 is YSYEKL. Here the CDR3 reads CASSQPPVLRARDTARFF.

The J gene is TRBJ2-7, the V gene TRBV10-3; D not resolved. V was shortened by 3 bases and J by 0 bases, with 6 bases between the two germline ends. The germline V gene has CDR1 ENHRY and CDR2 SYGVKD. The CDR3 extends over 13 amino acids. The DNA of the CDR3 is TGTGCCATCAGTGATCTAATCTCCTACGAGCAGTACTTC. As protein: CAISDLISYEQYF.